The 25 T cell receptor beta chains below come from one sample, sequenced in a study of T cells in Graves' hyperthyroidism and ophthalmopathy (dated 2019 in TCRdb). Preparation of the library involved multiplex PCR. The reads were generated on an Illumina HiSeq 2000. The TCR beta CDR3 regions were amplified from the RNA transcripts. For the first round of RT-PCR on the TCR CDR3, the HTBI primer set was used together with the Qiagen OneStep RT-PCR kit. TCRdb itself trimmed the public reads at Q25 with fastp, ran MiXCR and retained productive beta chains. Rows with a matching CDR3 protein are joined into one entry that keeps the most common DNA and genes. This sample is represented by 640,000 or so distinct CDR3 sequences; under 15% of them were singletons. In total, the top ten clones hold roughly 4.3% of the sample. Sequences were obtained from blood. The source of these receptors is a woman aged 40 to 50 with Graves' ophthalmopathy.

This clonotype showed up many times. V and J are TRBV20-1 and TRBJ1-1, with 7 nucleotides matching TRBD1. CDR1 and CDR2 from the germline V gene are DFQATT and SNEGSKA (reference sequence). The ends lost 6 bases at V and 3 bases at J; junction bases unmatched: 4. CDR3 length: 12 residues. The CDR3 loop reads CSARDSYTEAFF. The CDR3 DNA is TGCAGTGCCAGGGACAGCTACACTGAAGCTTTCTTT.

The CDR3 nucleotides are TGCGCCAGCAGATCCCGACTGGACTACGAGCAGTACTTC. Its translation: CASRSRLDYEQYF. This chain joins TRBV5-1 and TRBJ2-7, with D unclear. The CDR3 has 13 residues. The V and J ends lost 5 bases and 3 bases respectively, with 12 bases between them. Germline assignment: CDR1 SGHRS and CDR2 YFSETQ.

This clonotype was recorded at least ten times. The CDR3 DNA is TGTGCCCTCGGACAGGGGGCCCAGGACACTGAAGCTTTCTTT. Protein product: CALGQGAQDTEAFF. The rearrangement joins TRBV2 to TRBJ1-1; 11 nucleotides line up with TRBD1. The length of the CDR3 is 14 residues. V lost 11 bases, J lost 3 bases, and 8 bases stayed unmatched. Germline V gene lookup returns CDR1 SNHLY and CDR2 FYNNEI.

This clonotype was recorded a few times. The V and J genes are TRBV7-8 and TRBJ1-1; no clear D. Trimming removed 7 bases from V and 6 bases from J, with 15 bases in between. The V gene's germline CDR1 is SGHVS and CDR2 FQNEAQ. The CDR3 extends over 13 amino acids. The CDR3 protein is CASTRTGSAEAFF. In DNA form, the CDR3 reads TGTGCCAGCACCCGGACGGGTAGCGCTGAAGCTTTCTTT.

This clonotype has at least ten counts. The V and J genes are TRBV29-1 and TRBJ1-2; D remains ambiguous. V was pared by 1 base and J by 6 bases, with 9 bases between. This CDR3 has 12 residues. Germline assignment: CDR1 SQVTM and CDR2 ANQGSEA. The CDR3, as DNA: TGCAGCGTTGAAGGGGGTTTAGATGGCTACACCTTC. Its protein product is CSVEGGLDGYTF.

This clonotype has a count of ten or more. The chain carries TRBV12-3 or TRBV12-4 and TRBJ2-7; no clear D. V gave up 6 bases and J gave up 0 bases, with 12 bases separating them. The CDR3 totals 14 residues. The CDR3 nucleotides are TGTGCCAGCAGCCCAGAGAGAGGCTCCTACGAGCAGTACTTC. Translation gives CASSPERGSYEQYF.

This rearrangement joins TRBV11-2 to TRBJ1-3; no clear D gene. V lost 2 bases and J 9 bases, leaving 8 bases between the germline ends. This CDR3 region has 12 residues. Germline V gene lookup returns CDR1 SGHAT and CDR2 FQNNGV. The CDR3 sequence is CASSLSPSTIYF. DNA for the CDR3: TGTGCCAGCAGCTTAAGTCCCAGCACCATATATTTT.

This clonotype was detected a few times. This sequence joins TRBV7-2 and TRBJ1-2, with a possible D match to TRBD1 (5 bases). The CDR3 is 14 amino acids. Germline values: CDR1 SGHTA, CDR2 FQGNSA. V dropped 6 bases and J dropped 8 bases, with 19 bases sitting between them. The CDR3 DNA is TGTGCCAGCAGGAAGAAGGGCGGTGAGGGGGGCTACACCTTC. Amino acid sequence: CASRKKGGEGGYTF.

This clonotype was observed a few times. The genes are TRBV5-1 and TRBJ2-1; D could derive from TRBD1 or TRBD2 (5 bases each). The CDR3 runs to 15 residues. CDR1 and CDR2 (germline): SGHRS, YFSETQ. Trimming shortened V by 4 bases and J by 8 bases, and 19 bases separated the two germline ends. The CDR3 DNA reads as TGCGCCAGCAGCCTGGGACGTCTCGGGTTCGATGAGCAGTTCTTC. Amino acids: CASSLGRLGFDEQFF.

This clonotype was seen many times. The chain is built from TRBV5-1 and TRBJ1-2, with D uncertain. Germline CDR1 SGHRS, CDR2 YFSETQ. The V gene lost 0 bases and the J gene lost 0 bases, with 6 bases spanning the gap. This CDR3 contains 14 residues. This CDR3 reads CASSLDSSNYGYTF. The CDR3, as DNA: TGCGCCAGCAGCTTGGACAGCTCTAACTATGGCTACACCTTC. The whole variable domain, remainder taken from reference TRBV5-1 and TRBJ1-2, is KAGVTQTPRYLIKTRGQQVTLSCSPISGHRSVSWYQQTPGQGLQFLFEYFSETQRNKGNFPGRFSGRQFSNSRSEMNVSTLELGDSALYLCASSLDSSNYGYTFGSGTRLTVV.

This clonotype was counted only a few times. The chain carries TRBV5-1 and TRBJ1-1; unclear D gene. Trimming removed 3 bases from V and 2 bases from J, with 8 bases in between. This CDR3 is 13 amino acids long. Germline V lookup: CDR1 SGHRS, CDR2 YFSETQ. CDR3 DNA: TGCGCCAGCAGCTCAATGACAAACACTGAAGCTTTCTTT. Amino acids: CASSSMTNTEAFF.

This clonotype was recorded at least ten times. The chain uses TRBV6-5 and TRBJ2-7; 7 bases map to TRBD1. V was pared by 0 bases and J by 2 bases, with 10 bases of the junction left unmatched. The CDR3 extends over 17 amino acids. The V gene's germline CDR1 is MNHEY and CDR2 SVGAGI. CDR3 coding DNA: TGTGCCAGCAGTTACTCGTATGGACAGGCGTCCCCCTACGAGCAGTACTTC. This encodes CASSYSYGQASPYEQYF.

This clonotype has only a few counts. The V gene is TRBV14, the J gene TRBJ2-7; D unclear. The germline V and J ends were trimmed by 4 bases and 2 bases, with 15 bases remaining between them. The CDR3 runs 15 residues. Per the germline V gene, CDR1 is SGHDN and CDR2 is FVKESK. This CDR3 reads CASSLALGPTYEQYF. The CDR3 coding sequence is TGTGCCAGCAGCCTCGCCCTAGGCCCTACCTACGAGCAGTACTTC.

The sample holds a few counts of this clonotype. The chain has TRBV29-1 and TRBJ2-4, with 7 bases lining up with TRBD1. Per germline, CDR1 SQVTM and CDR2 ANQGSEA. The CDR3 is 16 amino acids. Losses at the gene ends were 6 bases for V and 1 base for J; bases not matched to a gene: 12. The DNA for the CDR3 is TGCAGCGTCCGCGACAGGGCCCGAGGGGCCAAAAACATTCAGTACTTC. Translation gives CSVRDRARGAKNIQYF.

V and J are TRBV9 and TRBJ2-3; no reliable D call. The CDR3 runs 16 residues. V was cut by 1 base and J by 4 bases, with 16 bases left in between. The V gene's germline CDR1 is SGDLS and CDR2 YYNGEE. The CDR3 DNA is TGTGCCAGCAGCGTAAGTGGTGGGAATGGAGCAGATACGCAGTATTTT. Amino acids: CASSVSGGNGADTQYF.

In its sample, this clonotype was seen a few times. The chain has TRBV4-1 and TRBJ2-7; 11 bases fit TRBD1. The CDR3 has 16 residues. Per germline, CDR1 MGHRA and CDR2 YSYEKL. The junction had 11 bases not matched to a gene; V was cut back by 4 bases and J by 6 bases. The CDR3 bases are TGCGCCAGCAGCCCAGTTTTTGGACAGGGGGCTCTCGAGCAGTACTTC. Its protein is CASSPVFGQGALEQYF.

This clonotype was detected many times. CDR3: CASSIDRSNTEAFF. CDR3 in DNA: TGTGCCAGTAGTATCGACAGAAGCAACACTGAAGCTTTCTTT. The gene calls are TRBV19 and TRBJ1-1, with TRBD1 as a possible D gene (5 bases). This CDR3 has 14 amino acids. Germline V gene lookup returns CDR1 LNHDA and CDR2 SQIVND (reference sequence). The V end was cut by 3 bases, the J end by 2 bases, with 10 bases between.

The J gene is TRBJ2-4, the V gene TRBV29-1; TRBD2 matches at 8 bases. The V gene's germline CDR1 is SQVTM and CDR2 ANQGSEA. J was trimmed by 0 bases and V by 4 bases; bases with no gene match: 2. The CDR3 consists of 14 residues. The CDR3 bases are TGCAGCGTTGGGACTAGCCCAGCCAAAAACATTCAGTACTTC. Translated: CSVGTSPAKNIQYF.

This clonotype was found many times. The chain is built from TRBV7-2 and TRBJ2-5; weak D call: TRBD2 (6 bases). V shed 5 bases and J shed 9 bases, with 16 bases lying between them. This CDR3 is built from 13 residues. In germline, CDR1 is SGHTA, CDR2 FQGNSA. The CDR3 here is CASSISLRRAQYF. The CDR3 DNA sequence: TGTGCCAGCAGCATCAGTCTACGGAGGGCCCAGTACTTC.

This clonotype was picked up many times. The chain joins TRBV7-2 to TRBJ1-1; D gene unclear. Germline V gene lookup returns CDR1 SGHTA and CDR2 FQGNSA. The CDR3 sequence is 14 residues long. V shed 7 bases and J shed 1 base, with 13 bases lying between them. The CDR3 region has the DNA TGTGCCAGCACCCTCCGCAGCGGGAACACTGAAGCTTTCTTT. It specifies CASTLRSGNTEAFF.

This clonotype was found many times. V usage is TRBV4-3 and J usage is TRBJ1-1; D gene uncertain. The germline V gene has CDR1 LGHNA and CDR2 YSLEER. This CDR3 is built from 14 residues. V was cut by 3 bases and J by 6 bases, with 14 bases left in between. The CDR3 DNA follows: TGCGCCAGCAGCCAGGTAGGAGGGTTGGCTGAAGCTTTCTTT. The encoded protein is CASSQVGGLAEAFF.

In its sample, this clonotype was seen many times. V is TRBV12-3 or TRBV12-4 and J is TRBJ1-2, with D unresolved. V lost 6 bases, J lost 8 bases, and 16 bases lay in between. This CDR3 region has 13 residues. The CDR3 DNA sequence: TGTGCCAGCAGCCCGAAACAGTCGATCGGCTACACCTTC. Its protein is CASSPKQSIGYTF.

This clonotype has at least ten counts. CDR3 nucleotides: TGTGCCAGCAGTTTGGGAATAGTCTCCGAGCAGTACTTC. The encoded protein is CASSLGIVSEQYF. This chain connects TRBV28 to TRBJ2-7; no clear D. Trimming stripped 3 bases from V and 6 bases from J, with 12 bases between. There are 13 residues in the CDR3. CDR1 MDHEN and CDR2 SYDVKM come from the germline V gene. The whole variable domain, remainder taken from reference TRBV28 and TRBJ2-7, is DVKVTQSSRYLVKRTGEKVFLECVQDMDHENMFWYRQDPGLGLRLIYFSYDVKMKEKGDIPEGYSVSREKKERFSLILESASTNQTSMYLCASSLGIVSEQYFGPGTRLTVT.

This clonotype was recorded many times. The chain couples TRBV5-8 to TRBJ1-2, with 9 bases matching TRBD1. This CDR3 has 15 residues. Germline loops: CDR1 SGHTS, CDR2 YDEGEE. After removal of 0 bases from V and 5 bases from J, the junction contained 5 bases not matched to a gene. The CDR3 protein is CASSLEGTGTYGYTF. In DNA form, the CDR3 reads TGTGCCAGCAGCTTGGAAGGGACAGGGACGTATGGCTACACCTTC. Based on the CDR3 plus reference TRBV5-8 and TRBJ1-2, the full variable domain is EAGVTQSPTHLIKTRGQQATLRCSPISGHTSVYWYQQALGLGLQFLLWYDEGEERNRGNFPPRFSGRQFPNYSSELNVNALELEDSALYLCASSLEGTGTYGYTFGSGTRLTVV.

This sequence joins TRBV3-1 and TRBJ2-4; D is uncertain. V was shortened by 6 bases and J by 9 bases, with 15 bases between the two germline ends. The germline V gene encodes CDR1 LGHDT and CDR2 YNNKEL (reference sequence). The CDR3 spans 13 residues. The CDR3 here is CASSPIPRGIQYF. The CDR3, as DNA: TGTGCCAGCAGTCCCATCCCTCGAGGCATTCAGTACTTC.